This T cell receptor beta chain was documented in a study of cytomegalovirus exposure and HLA in healthy donors. Study-wide points: The authors assumed roughly uniform sequencing depth across donors for presence/absence analyses.

A note on this clone: Its antigen is not known.

The primer mix had 60 Vbeta and 13 Jbeta primers. Assay used: immunoSEQ multiplex PCR; TCRdb lists only in-frame clones, some missing. The profile covers 120,000 or so clones, with 77% appearing a single time and 3.7% taken by the ten largest. Among the donors, all were healthy bone marrow donors. Not recorded for this donor was the CMV serostatus. Trimming cost V 3 bases and J 11 bases; bases outside gene matches: 9. CDR1 and CDR2 from the germline V gene are MNHNS and SASEGT. The CDR3 is made up of 14 amino acids. Sample: PBMCs. The chain is built from TRBV6-1 and TRBJ2-7, with TRBD2 matching over 11 bases. The clonotype originates from a human donor in good health. The CDR3: CASSETLSGRAEYF. For the CDR3, the DNA is TGTGCCAGCAGTGAGACCCTTAGCGGGAGGGCCGAGTACTTC.